One and the same sample provided the 5 T cell receptor beta chains below, sequenced in a study of T cell changes during pregnancy in multiple sclerosis. Repertoires were generated with immunoSEQ multiplex PCR, while TCRdb's copy carries only in-frame clones and drops some. This repertoire shows 72,000 or so clones, roughly 93% found once; its top ten account for more than 2%. Specimen: peripheral blood, collected in the second trimester of pregnancy. The receptors shown here come from a female donor with multiple sclerosis, enrolled in a pregnancy study.

Points on this clone: A junction boundary mismatches the germline segment, possibly from a read error. The chain is built from TRBV7-7 and TRBJ1-3; D unresolved. The CDR3 loop spans 13 amino acids. Germline V gene sequence: CDR1 SSHAT, CDR2 FNYEAQ (reference sequence). The CDR3 spells CASSPSGGNTIYF. CDR3 sequence (DNA): TGTGCTAGCAGCCCATCGGGGGGAAACACCATATATTTT.

The table lists this clone with a count of one. The rearrangement links TRBV18 to TRBJ1-5; the D gene is possibly TRBD1 (5 bases). The CDR3 sequence is 17 residues long. Trimming removed 2 bases at V and 3 bases at J, with 17 bases between. Per the germline V gene, CDR1 is KGHSH and CDR2 is LQKENI. As DNA, the CDR3 is TGTGCCAGCTCACCAGCCGATTGGGGGGGTAACAATCAGCCCCAGCATTTT. Amino acids: CASSPADWGGNNQPQHF.

The chain combines TRBV29-1 with TRBJ2-3; D unresolved. The CDR3 totals 13 residues. The germline V gene has CDR1 SQVTM and CDR2 ANQGSEA. V shed 4 bases and J shed 2 bases, with 10 bases lying between them. CDR3 in amino acids: CSVVSHNTDTQYF. Here the CDR3 DNA reads TGCAGCGTTGTTAGCCATAACACAGATACGCAGTATTTT.

CDR3 region: CASSLESGGQAFF. Written as DNA, the CDR3 is TGTGCCAGCAGCTTAGAATCCGGGGGACAAGCTTTCTTT. The chain links TRBV11-3 to TRBJ1-1; D is possibly TRBD1 (5 bases). Germline loops: CDR1 SGHNT, CDR2 YENEEA. The V end lost 0 bases, the J end lost 9 bases, and 11 bases lay between the germline ends. This CDR3 spans 13 amino acids.

V is TRBV29-1 and J is TRBJ1-2, with unresolved D. The V end was cut by 4 bases, the J end by 4 bases, with 16 bases between. Per germline, CDR1 SQVTM and CDR2 ANQGSEA. The CDR3 is made up of 14 amino acids. This CDR3 reads CSVVSPERAYGYTF. CDR3 nucleotides: TGCAGCGTTGTGAGTCCGGAGAGGGCCTATGGCTACACCTTC.